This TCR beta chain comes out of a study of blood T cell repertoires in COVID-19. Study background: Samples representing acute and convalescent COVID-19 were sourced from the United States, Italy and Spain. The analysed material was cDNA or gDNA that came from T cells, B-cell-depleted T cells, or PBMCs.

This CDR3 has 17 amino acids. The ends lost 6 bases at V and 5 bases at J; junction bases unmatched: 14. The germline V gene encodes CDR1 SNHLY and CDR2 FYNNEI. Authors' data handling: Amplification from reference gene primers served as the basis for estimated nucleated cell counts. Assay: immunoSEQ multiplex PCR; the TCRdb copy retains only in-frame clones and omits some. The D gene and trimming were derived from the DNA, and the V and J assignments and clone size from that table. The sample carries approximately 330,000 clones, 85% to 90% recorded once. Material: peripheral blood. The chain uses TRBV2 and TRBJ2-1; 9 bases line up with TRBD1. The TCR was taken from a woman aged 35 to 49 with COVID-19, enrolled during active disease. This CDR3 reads CASSARAYGTGNNEQFF. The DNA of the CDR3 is TGTGCCAGCAGCGCGCGAGCTTACGGGACAGGGAACAATGAGCAGTTCTTC.